A single sample is the source of the 9 T cell receptor beta chains below, sequenced in a study of cytomegalovirus exposure and HLA in healthy donors. Primers: 60 Vbeta forward and 13 Jbeta reverse. The method was immunoSEQ multiplex PCR; TCRdb's version includes in-frame clones alone and lacks a portion of them. Of about 150,000 clones listed, approximately 84% were seen once; the top ten hold around 5.8%. The sample taken for sequencing was PBMCs. Receptors originate from a male donor in good health and CMV-seropositive.

The V and J genes are TRBV6-1 and TRBJ2-1, with 13 bases identical to TRBD2. Germline values: CDR1 MNHNS, CDR2 SASEGT. The V segment lost 4 bases and the J segment 4 bases; nucleotides outside the gene matches: 10. There are 18 residues in the CDR3. CDR3 sequence: CASSGGGTSGMAYNEQFF. DNA for the CDR3: TGTGCCAGCAGTGGGGGGGGGACTAGCGGGATGGCTTACAATGAGCAGTTCTTC.

This rearrangement joins TRBV5-1 to TRBJ1-6; a weak D match, TRBD1 (6 bases). The CDR3 runs 15 residues. V lost 0 bases and J 10 bases, leaving 14 bases between the germline ends. Germline V gives CDR1 SGHRS, CDR2 YFSETQ. This CDR3 reads CASSLGLTGASPLHF. CDR3 DNA sequence: TGCGCCAGCAGCTTGGGCCTGACAGGTGCATCACCCCTCCACTTT.

The V call is TRBV6-4, the J call TRBJ2-1; D is unresolved. The CDR3 loop spans 15 amino acids. The V and J ends lost 2 bases and 5 bases respectively, with 13 bases between them. The V gene's germline CDR1 is MRHNA and CDR2 SNTAGT. The CDR3: CASSDPRVRNNEQFF. In nucleotides, the CDR3 is TGTGCCAGCAGTGACCCCCGGGTCCGAAACAATGAGCAGTTCTTC.

The chain uses TRBV19 and TRBJ1-5; TRBD1 might be the D (5 bases). The CDR3 sequence is 16 residues long. The germline V gene encodes CDR1 LNHDA and CDR2 SQIVND (reference sequence). The V gene lost 9 bases and the J gene lost 5 bases, with 23 bases spanning the gap. The DNA for the CDR3 is TGTGCCAGCACCCGAGGCTTGGTTTTAGGGGATCAGCCCCAGCATTTT. It codes for CASTRGLVLGDQPQHF.

The V call is TRBV7-2, the J call TRBJ2-7, with D possibly matching TRBD2 (5 bases). Germline values: CDR1 SGHTA, CDR2 FQGNSA. The germline V and J ends were trimmed by 5 bases and 6 bases, with 11 bases remaining between them. The CDR3 is made up of 12 amino acids. Here the CDR3 reads CASSPQAGEQYF. The CDR3 coding sequence is TGTGCCAGCAGCCCTCAGGCGGGCGAGCAGTACTTC.

This clone was counted once. Here the CDR3 DNA reads TGTGCCAGCAGCTTGGGGAGGGGATTCGGCGAGCAGTACTTC. Encoded protein: CASSLGRGFGEQYF. The chain joins TRBV11-2 to TRBJ2-7, with 7 bases fitting TRBD2. The CDR3 totals 14 residues. The germline V gene has CDR1 SGHAT and CDR2 FQNNGV. V gave up 3 bases and J gave up 6 bases; unmatched junction bases: 8.

The chain is built from TRBV30 and TRBJ2-7; D is unresolved. The CDR3 consists of 11 residues. Germline values: CDR1 GTSNPN, CDR2 SVGIG (reference sequence). Trimming took off 5 bases at V and 0 bases at J, with 5 bases between the two ends. The CDR3 here is CAWSTSYEQYF. CDR3 nucleotide sequence: TGTGCCTGGTCTACCTCCTACGAGCAGTACTTC.

The CDR3 DNA reads as TGTGCCAGCAGCTGGACTAGCGGGAGCTCCTACAATGAGCAGTTCTTC. Translation gives CASSWTSGSSYNEQFF. The chain joins TRBV28 to TRBJ2-1, with TRBD2 identical over 13 bases. The CDR3 sequence is 16 residues long. Trimming cost V 6 bases and J 0 bases; bases outside gene matches: 2. CDR1 is MDHEN and CDR2 is SYDVKM in the germline V gene.

This chain connects TRBV7-2 to TRBJ2-7; TRBD2 matches at 14 bases. The CDR3 runs to 16 residues. CDR1 and CDR2 (germline): SGHTA, FQGNSA. The V and J ends lost 5 bases and 0 bases, in that order; junction bases with no gene match: 3. The CDR3 DNA reads TGTGCCAGCAGCCCGACTAGCGGGAGGGTCTCCTACGAGCAGTACTTC. Encoded protein: CASSPTSGRVSYEQYF.